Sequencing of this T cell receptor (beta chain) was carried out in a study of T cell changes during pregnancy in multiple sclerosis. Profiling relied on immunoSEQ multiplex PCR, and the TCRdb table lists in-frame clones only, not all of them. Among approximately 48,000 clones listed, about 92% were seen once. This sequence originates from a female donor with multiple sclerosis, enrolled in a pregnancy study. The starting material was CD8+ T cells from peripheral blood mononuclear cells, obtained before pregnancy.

The CDR3 sequence is CASSWTGEETQYF. In DNA form, the CDR3 reads TGTGCCAGCAGTTGGACAGGGGAAGAGACCCAGTACTTC. The gene calls are TRBV27 and TRBJ2-5, with 9 bases that match TRBD1. V lost 4 bases and J lost 3; bases outside the gene matches: 0. CDR3 length equals 13 residues. CDR1 is MNHEY, CDR2 SMNVEV, per germline (reference sequence).